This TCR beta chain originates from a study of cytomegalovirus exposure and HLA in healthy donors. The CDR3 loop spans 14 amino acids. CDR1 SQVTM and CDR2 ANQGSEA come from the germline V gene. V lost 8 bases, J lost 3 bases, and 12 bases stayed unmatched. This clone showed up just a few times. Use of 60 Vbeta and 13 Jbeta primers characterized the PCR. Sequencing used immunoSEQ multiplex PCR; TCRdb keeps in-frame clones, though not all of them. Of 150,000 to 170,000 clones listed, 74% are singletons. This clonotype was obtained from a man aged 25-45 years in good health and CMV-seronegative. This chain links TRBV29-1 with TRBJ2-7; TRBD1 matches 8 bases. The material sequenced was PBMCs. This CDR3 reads CSIRQGMRGYEQYF. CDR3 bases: TGCAGCATACGACAGGGGATGAGGGGCTACGAGCAGTACTTC.